A selection of T cell receptor beta chains follows, all from one sample in a study of blood T cell repertoires in COVID-19. Here immunoSEQ multiplex PCR was the method, and the copy in TCRdb shows in-frame clones only, minus some. Of hundreds of thousands of clones in the sample, around nine tenths were seen once. Sequencing was carried out using peripheral blood. These receptors all come from a woman younger than 35 who had recovered from COVID-19. The CDR3 runs from the conserved cysteine through the conserved F or W. D genes are given only for firm matches. Not every row has a clone size; where given, it reads once, few, many or a size class.

J | D | size | V | DNA | CDR3
TRBJ2-7 | TRBD1 | - | TRBV18 | TGTGCCAGCTCACCGCTCAGGGACAGGTACTACGAGCAGTACTTC | CASSPLRDRYYEQYF
TRBJ1-1 | - | - | TRBV5-6 | TGTGCCAGCAGCTACCCAGTGAACACTGAAGCTTTCTTT | CASSYPVNTEAFF
TRBJ1-6 | TRBD1 | - | TRBV7-3 | TGTGCCAGCAGCACCAGACAGGGAGGTTCACCCCTCCACTTT | CASSTRQGGSPLHF
TRBJ1-1 | TRBD1 | - | TRBV4-1 | TGCGCCAGCAGCCATGACGGACAGGGTACCCCTGAAGCTTTCTTT | CASSHDGQGTPEAFF
TRBJ1-2 | - | once | TRBV20-1 | TGCAGTGCTTTCCGGGAACTCGGCTACACCTTC | CSAFRELGYTF
TRBJ1-1 | - | - | TRBV4-3 | TGCGCCAGCAGCTCTGGTTCCCCAGGGGATCCTGAAGCTTTCTTT | CASSSGSPGDPEAFF
TRBJ2-5 | TRBD2 | - | TRBV7-8 | TGTGCCAGCAGCACCCCTAGCGGGAGGTCCCAAGAGACCCAGTACTTC | CASSTPSGRSQETQYF
TRBJ2-7 | - | few | TRBV7-9 | TGTGCCAGCAGCCTTCTGACAGGACCTTACGAGCAGTACTTC | CASSLLTGPYEQYF
TRBJ1-5 | - | - | TRBV19 | TGTGCCAGTAGAGGTGCGGGTTATCAGCCCCAGCATTTT | CASRGAGYQPQHF
TRBJ2-7 | TRBD1 | few | TRBV4-1 | TGCGCCAGCAGCCGGGACAGGACTTTCTCCTACGAGCAGTACTTC | CASSRDRTFSYEQYF
TRBJ1-5 | TRBD1 | once | TRBV5-5 | TGTGCCAGCAGCTGGGGACAGGGAATAAGCAATCAGCCCCAGCATTTT | CASSWGQGISNQPQHF
TRBJ1-1 | - | - | TRBV30 | TGTGCCTGGAGTGGCCTCGGACTGTTGAACACTGAAGCTTTCTTT | CAWSGLGLLNTEAFF
TRBJ1-1 | - | - | TRBV30 | TGTGCCTGGAGAGAGGGACAGAACACTGAAGCTTTCTTT | CAWREGQNTEAFF
TRBJ2-2 | TRBD2 | once | TRBV5-6 | TGTGCCAGCAGCTCCGTTATAGCGGGAGAGGGCGGGGAGCTGTTTTTT | CASSSVIAGEGGELFF
TRBJ2-7 | TRBD2 | - | TRBV6-2/TRBV6-3 | TGTGCCAGCAGTACTAGCGGATACTCCTACGAGCAGTACTTC | CASSTSGYSYEQYF
TRBJ2-5 | TRBD2 | - | TRBV5-4 | TGTGCCAGCAGCCCTCCAGCGGGAGGGCCGGGTGAGACCCAGTACTTC | CASSPPAGGPGETQYF
TRBJ1-5 | - | once | TRBV7-9 | TGTGCCAGCAGCCAAAAAAATCAGCCCCAGCATTTT | CASSQKNQPQHF
TRBJ1-1 | - | - | TRBV7-2 | TGTGCCAGCAGCTTAAGCTCGGGGGGGTGGAACACTGAAGCTTTCTTT | CASSLSSGGWNTEAFF
TRBJ2-2 | - | - | TRBV7-3 | TGTGCCAGCAGCACCCCCCCTGCGAGCGGTGACACCGGGGAGCTGTTTTTT | CASSTPPASGDTGELFF
TRBJ1-2 | TRBD1 | - | TRBV10-3 | TGTGCCATCAGCGATGACAGGGTCGGGGGCTATGGCTACACCTTC | CAISDDRVGGYGYTF
TRBJ1-1 | - | - | TRBV5-1 | TGCGCCAGCAGCTGGGGGGACGGGACTGAAGCTTTCTTT | CASSWGDGTEAFF
TRBJ2-1 | - | - | TRBV7-6 | TGTGCCAGCAGCTTAGGTGGGCGGAGGTACAATGAGCAGTTCTTC | CASSLGGRRYNEQFF
TRBJ2-7 | TRBD1 | few | TRBV25-1 | TGTGCCAGCAGTACATTACAGGGGGCGAGTCCCTACGAGCAGTACTTC | CASSTLQGASPYEQYF
TRBJ2-6 | TRBD2 | - | TRBV7-3 | TGTGCCAGCAGCCGTGGGGGGGCTGGGGCCAACGTCCTGACTTTC | CASSRGGAGANVLTF
TRBJ2-3 | - | - | TRBV18 | TGTGCCAGCTCACCTGTAGGCGGGGGCACAGATACGCAGTATTTT | CASSPVGGGTDTQYF
TRBJ2-2 | - | - | TRBV19 | TGTGCCAGTACTTTGACCGGGGGCACCGGGGAGCTGTTTTTT | CASTLTGGTGELFF
TRBJ2-2 | - | - | TRBV6-2/TRBV6-3 | TGTGCCAGCATCCCTACCGGGACTTACACCGGGGAGCTGTTTTTT | CASIPTGTYTGELFF
TRBJ2-7 | - | once | TRBV4-2 | TGTGCCAGCAGCCAAGGGGTGACGGGAACGTACGAGCAGTACTTC | CASSQGVTGTYEQYF
TRBJ1-2 | - | - | TRBV5-1 | TGCGCCAGCAGCTTGTTGGGACAAGGCGATGGCTACACCTTC | CASSLLGQGDGYTF
TRBJ2-7 | TRBD2 | few | TRBV30 | TGTGCCTCGCTAGCGGGTAACATTAGAGGCGAGCAGTACTTC | CASLAGNIRGEQYF
TRBJ2-5 | - | - | TRBV28 | TGTGCCAGCAGTTTCGGTGGGGGCTGGGAGACCCAGTACTTC | CASSFGGGWETQYF
TRBJ2-1 | TRBD1 | once | TRBV24-1 | TGTGCCACCAGCTCTCCGGAGGGGGGACAGGGGTTCAATGAGCAGTTCTTC | CATSSPEGGQGFNEQFF
TRBJ2-1 | TRBD2 | - | TRBV19 | TGTGCCAGTAGTTGGTGGGAGGGTAGCTCCTACAATGAGCAGTTCTTC | CASSWWEGSSYNEQFF
TRBJ1-2 | - | - | TRBV21-1 | TGTGCCAGCATATTGTCGGACAGGCGCCGGTTTAACTATGGCTACACCTTC | CASILSDRRRFNYGYTF
TRBJ1-1 | - | once | TRBV11-1 | TGTGCCAGCAGCACAGGGAGGGAAACTGAAGCTTTCTTT | CASSTGRETEAFF
TRBJ2-7 | - | - | TRBV15 | TGTGCCACCAGCAGCGGACAGTTTGCCGAGCAGTACTTC | CATSSGQFAEQYF
TRBJ2-2 | TRBD2 | - | TRBV6-2/TRBV6-3 | TGTGCCAGCACCCCACGGGCGGGAGACGAGACCGGGGAGCTGTTTTTT | CASTPRAGDETGELFF
TRBJ2-5 | TRBD2 | - | TRBV4-3 | TGCGCCAGCAGCAAAACCGGGACTAGCGGCCAAGAGACCCAGTACTTC | CASSKTGTSGQETQYF
TRBJ1-2 | - | - | TRBV6-4 | TGTGCCAGCAGCCCGACAGGAGCCAACTATGGCTACACCTTC | CASSPTGANYGYTF
TRBJ2-5 | TRBD2 | once | TRBV24-1 | TGTGCCACCTTCGGACCCTCAAGGGGCCGGGGGGGACAAGAGACCCAGTACTTC | CATFGPSRGRGGQETQYF
TRBJ1-2 | TRBD1 | - | TRBV2 | TGTGCCAGCCGGACAGGGGCGGTGGGGTTTCGGGGCTACACCTTC | CASRTGAVGFRGYTF
TRBJ1-1 | - | few | TRBV5-4 | TGTGCCAGCAGCTTGGCCTGGAACACTGAAGCTTTCTTT | CASSLAWNTEAFF
TRBJ1-1 | - | - | TRBV10-2 | TGCGCCAGCATTCGGTTCGTGAACACTGAAGCTTTCTTT | CASIRFVNTEAFF
TRBJ2-1 | - | - | TRBV19 | TGTGCCAGTAGTATTTGGAGGGACGATGAGCAGTTCTTC | CASSIWRDDEQFF
TRBJ2-2 | - | - | TRBV7-3 | TGTGCCAGCAGCAAAGACCGGGACAAAGCGAACACCGGGGAGCTGTTTTTT | CASSKDRDKANTGELFF
TRBJ1-1 | - | - | TRBV5-8 | TGTGCCAGCATAGTGTGGAACACTGAAGCTTTCTTT | CASIVWNTEAFF
TRBJ1-2 | - | - | TRBV28 | TGTGCCAGCAGTTTGTGGGGGCTCGGCTATGGCTACACCTTC | CASSLWGLGYGYTF
TRBJ2-7 | TRBD2 | - | TRBV24-1 | TGTGCCACCAGTGAACCCGGGACTAGCGGGAGGACTTCCTACGAGCAGTACTTC | CATSEPGTSGRTSYEQYF
TRBJ2-7 | TRBD2 | - | TRBV7-6 | TGTGCCAGCAGCTTGATTAGCGGGAGTGGGTACGAGCAGTACTTC | CASSLISGSGYEQYF
TRBJ2-7 | TRBD2 | few | TRBV18 | TGTGCCAGCTCACCAAGGACTAGCGGGATTAGGAGCTACGAGCAGTACTTC | CASSPRTSGIRSYEQYF